One sample yielded the 29 T cell receptor beta chains listed below, sequenced in a study of T cell responses to AZD1222 COVID-19 vaccine. The data were produced by immunoSEQ multiplex PCR, yet TCRdb's version contains in-frame clones alone and is incomplete. The sample contains roughly 44,000 clones, nearly 85% of which appear only once. Sequenced material: peripheral blood, taken on day 0 of AZD1222 vaccination. These receptors all stem from an adult in good health.

This clone has more than one count but fewer than ten. The chain couples TRBV18 to TRBJ1-1, with D perhaps matching TRBD1 (6 bases). Trimming stripped 5 bases from V and 0 bases from J, with 16 bases between. From germline, CDR1 is KGHSH and CDR2 LQKENI. The CDR3 extends over 16 amino acids. The CDR3 sequence is CASSFNPYRVNTEAFF. The CDR3, as DNA: TGTGCCAGCTCATTCAACCCGTACAGGGTGAACACTGAAGCTTTCTTT.

The CDR3 is CASGLAGREQFF. Here the CDR3 DNA reads TGCGCCAGCGGACTAGCGGGGCGTGAGCAGTTCTTC. The rearrangement links TRBV5-1 to TRBJ2-1; 12 bases line up with TRBD2. The CDR3 covers 12 residues. Germline lookup yields CDR1 SGHRS and CDR2 YFSETQ. J was trimmed by 9 bases and V by 7 bases; bases with no gene match: 2.

The CDR3 loop reads CASSRLGSEAFF. The CDR3 bases are TGTGCCAGCAGCCGCTTGGGGTCTGAAGCTTTCTTT. The rearrangement joins TRBV3-1 (or the pseudogene TRBV3-2) to TRBJ1-1; D unresolved. This CDR3 spans 12 amino acids. Germline V gives CDR1 LGHDT, CDR2 YNNKEL (reference sequence). The V gene lost 4 bases and the J gene lost 6 bases, with 9 bases spanning the gap.

The chain uses TRBV6-6 and TRBJ1-4; D remains ambiguous. The CDR3 extends over 16 amino acids. V dropped 5 bases and J dropped 2 bases, with 15 bases sitting between them. The germline V gene has CDR1 MNHNY and CDR2 SVGAGI (reference sequence). The CDR3 is CASSTGGLSTNEKLFF. The CDR3 DNA is TGTGCCAGCAGTACGGGAGGGTTGTCGACTAATGAAAAACTGTTTTTT.

The rearrangement joins TRBV5-4 to TRBJ2-2, with D uncertain. The V gene's germline CDR1 is SGHNT and CDR2 YYREEE (reference sequence). The CDR3 is 13 residues long. Trimming stripped 4 bases from V and 5 bases from J, with 9 bases between. The CDR3 DNA is TGTGCCAGCAGCCCGGGTGGAACCGGGGAGCTGTTTTTT. Translating gives CASSPGGTGELFF.

The CDR3 coding sequence is TGTGCCAGCAGCAACAGGGGACAGGGGTACTCACCCCTCCACTTT. Amino acid sequence: CASSNRGQGYSPLHF. This chain joins TRBV3-1 (or the pseudogene TRBV3-2) and TRBJ1-6, with 10 bases that match TRBD1. Germline loops: CDR1 LGHDT, CDR2 YNNKEL (reference sequence). This CDR3 has 15 residues. After removal of 5 bases from V and 10 bases from J, the junction contained 8 bases not matched to a gene.

The chain is built from TRBV7-8 and TRBJ2-3; D not resolved. Germline V gene sequence: CDR1 SGHVS, CDR2 FQNEAQ. This CDR3 has 13 residues. Trimming took off 2 bases at V and 1 base at J, with 4 bases between the two ends. CDR3 DNA: TGTGCCAGCAGCTTATTCGGCACAGATACGCAGTATTTT. Translation gives CASSLFGTDTQYF.

This sequence joins TRBV30 and TRBJ2-5; 8 positions match TRBD1. Germline assignment: CDR1 GTSNPN and CDR2 SVGIG (reference sequence). The CDR3 has 12 amino acids. V lost 2 bases, J lost 5 bases, and 1 base stayed unmatched. This CDR3 reads CAWSRQGETQYF. The CDR3 nucleotides are TGTGCCTGGAGTCGACAGGGGGAGACCCAGTACTTC.

The chain is built from TRBV5-6 and TRBJ1-2, with a tentative D call TRBD1 (6 bases). V shed 2 bases and J shed 7 bases, with 18 bases lying between them. The CDR3 totals 15 residues. Germline V gives CDR1 SGHDT, CDR2 YYEEEE. The CDR3: CASSFGGAELGGYTF. The CDR3 coding sequence is TGTGCCAGCAGCTTCGGGGGCGCGGAGTTAGGTGGCTACACCTTC.

The chain recombines TRBV13 with TRBJ1-1; no reliable D call. V was clipped by 5 bases and J by 1 base, with 11 bases between them. The CDR3 runs to 14 residues. The germline CDR1 and CDR2 sequences are PRHDT and FYEKMQ (reference sequence). CDR3 DNA: TGTGCCAGCAGCCCAGACCCGGGGAACACTGAAGCTTTCTTT. It is translated as CASSPDPGNTEAFF.

The count of this clone is one. The J gene is TRBJ1-6, the V gene TRBV7-2; D gene uncertain. The V and J ends lost 5 bases and 7 bases respectively, with 9 bases between them. The CDR3 loop spans 13 amino acids. From germline, CDR1 is SGHTA and CDR2 FQGNSA. CDR3 sequence (DNA): TGTGCCAGCAGCCCCGAGTCCAATTCACCCCTCCACTTT. The encoded protein is CASSPESNSPLHF.

This chain joins TRBV2 and TRBJ2-7; TRBD2 matches 11 bases. V was pared by 5 bases and J by 2 bases, with 2 bases of the junction left unmatched. Germline V gene data show CDR1 as SNHLY and CDR2 as FYNNEI. This CDR3 comprises 14 residues. For the CDR3, the DNA is TGTGCCAGCAGTTTGACTAGCGGGACCTACGAGCAGTACTTC. This encodes CASSLTSGTYEQYF.

This chain connects TRBV19 to TRBJ1-5, with D possibly TRBD1 on 6 matching bases. Germline CDR1 LNHDA, CDR2 SQIVND (reference sequence). Trimming took off 0 bases at V and 3 bases at J, with 15 bases between the two ends. CDR3 length equals 17 residues. The CDR3 nucleotides read TGTGCCAGTAGTATAGACAGAGCCAGGGGAACCAATCAGCCCCAGCATTTT. Its translation: CASSIDRARGTNQPQHF.

The V call is TRBV11-2, the J call TRBJ1-1, with a tentative D call TRBD1 (6 bases). The germline V gene encodes CDR1 SGHAT and CDR2 FQNNGV. Trimming cost V 6 bases and J 8 bases, with 10 bases left between them. The CDR3 length is 11 residues. CDR3 in DNA: TGTGCCAGCAGATATGGGACAGAAGCTTTCTTT. The encoded protein is CASRYGTEAFF.

This chain links TRBV30 with TRBJ2-1, with a tentative D call TRBD2 (6 bases). CDR1 and CDR2 from the germline V gene are GTSNPN and SVGIG (reference sequence). The CDR3 contains 14 residues. V was shortened by 1 base and J by 5 bases, with 12 bases between the two germline ends. The DNA for the CDR3 is TGTGCCTGGAGTGGGAGCGGGTCCAACAATGAGCAGTTCTTC. Its translation is CAWSGSGSNNEQFF.

The rearrangement uses TRBV7-8 and TRBJ2-3, with TRBD1 identical over 10 bases. Germline V gene data show CDR1 as SGHVS and CDR2 as FQNEAQ. The V gene end was trimmed by 0 bases and the J gene end by 4 bases; junction bases not matched to a gene: 4. The CDR3 is 16 amino acids. The CDR3: CASSLAGQGFADTQYF. CDR3 nucleotide sequence: TGTGCCAGCAGCTTAGCGGGACAGGGGTTTGCAGATACGCAGTATTTT.

This clone was detected only a few times. The chain links TRBV4-3 to TRBJ2-7, with 7 nucleotides matching TRBD2. Germline V gives CDR1 LGHNA, CDR2 YSLEER. J lost 6 bases, V lost 0 bases, and 11 bases had no gene match. The CDR3 loop spans 16 amino acids. The CDR3 region is CASSQDRMGGLSEQYF. The CDR3 nucleotides are TGCGCCAGCAGCCAAGACCGGATGGGAGGGCTTAGCGAGCAGTACTTC.

This clone was counted once. The CDR3 sequence: CASSEEITTYEQYF. DNA for the CDR3: TGTGCCAGCAGTGAAGAGATTACTACCTACGAGCAGTACTTC. The chain recombines TRBV2 with TRBJ2-7; D is unclear. CDR3 size: 14 residues. V lost 1 base, J lost 2 bases, and 9 bases lay in between. Germline V gene sequence: CDR1 SNHLY, CDR2 FYNNEI.

The gene calls are TRBV15 and TRBJ2-3; possible D gene TRBD1, 5 bases. This CDR3 region has 17 residues. Trimming removed 2 bases at V and 0 bases at J, with 15 bases between. Germline V lookup: CDR1 LNHNV, CDR2 YYDKDF (reference sequence). The CDR3 coding sequence is TGTGCCACCAGCAGATCTATACAGGTTTCTAGCACAGATACGCAGTATTTT. This sequence encodes CATSRSIQVSSTDTQYF.

The rearrangement links TRBV14 to TRBJ2-3; possible D gene TRBD1, 6 bases. This CDR3 is built from 15 residues. In germline, CDR1 is SGHDN, CDR2 FVKESK. Trimming stripped 0 bases from V and 0 bases from J, with 7 bases between. The CDR3 sequence: CASSQDTGSTDTQYF. For the CDR3, the DNA is TGTGCCAGCAGCCAAGATACAGGGAGCACAGATACGCAGTATTTT.

The V and J genes are TRBV5-6 and TRBJ1-6, with TRBD1 as a possible D gene (5 bases). CDR3 length: 17 residues. Deletions cut 0 bases from V and 6 bases from J, with 16 bases between. The germline V gene has CDR1 SGHDT and CDR2 YYEEEE. The CDR3 DNA reads TGTGCCAGCAGCTTGGAGCGTGGTCCGGGACTTAATTCACCCCTCCACTTT. Its protein is CASSLERGPGLNSPLHF.

V and J are TRBV6-5 and TRBJ2-2; 7 bases are a match to TRBD1. Losses at the gene ends were 2 bases for V and 4 bases for J; bases not matched to a gene: 4. Germline V gene sequence: CDR1 MNHEY, CDR2 SVGAGI. The CDR3 extends over 15 amino acids. The CDR3 is CASSYDRAGTGELFF. In DNA, the CDR3 is TGTGCCAGCAGTTACGACAGGGCGGGCACCGGGGAGCTGTTTTTT.

The chain recombines TRBV2 with TRBJ2-3; D is unresolved. The CDR3 consists of 14 residues. The V end was cut by 8 bases, the J end by 0 bases, with 12 bases between. In germline, CDR1 is SNHLY, CDR2 FYNNEI. The CDR3 region is CASVAVRSTDTQYF. CDR3 in DNA: TGTGCCAGCGTCGCAGTCAGGAGCACAGATACGCAGTATTTT.

The gene calls are TRBV19 and TRBJ2-1; 7 nucleotides line up with TRBD1. J lost 4 bases, V lost 6 bases, and 6 bases had no gene match. Looked up from germline, CDR1 is LNHDA and CDR2 is SQIVND (reference sequence). This CDR3 is built from 14 residues. CDR3 in DNA: TGTGCCAGTAGATCCGGGACAGTTTACAATGAGCAGTTCTTC. It encodes CASRSGTVYNEQFF.

This sequence joins TRBV6-5 and TRBJ1-5; the D is unclear. V lost 4 bases and J 6 bases, leaving 10 bases between the germline ends. This CDR3 has 13 residues. Germline V gene lookup returns CDR1 MNHEY and CDR2 SVGAGI. The CDR3 DNA is TGTGCCAGCAGTTCAGGCTCAGGTCAGCCCCAGCATTTT. Its protein is CASSSGSGQPQHF.

V usage is TRBV2 and J usage is TRBJ2-5, with 7 bases lining up with TRBD1. The CDR3 is made up of 13 amino acids. Germline assignment: CDR1 SNHLY and CDR2 FYNNEI. After removal of 5 bases from V and 4 bases from J, the junction contained 4 bases not matched to a gene. The CDR3 protein is CASSPTGRETQYF. The CDR3 nucleotides read TGTGCCAGCAGTCCGACAGGGAGAGAGACCCAGTACTTC.

This chain connects TRBV5-1 to TRBJ2-3, with TRBD1 identical over 8 bases. V trimming: 4 bases; J trimming: 8 bases; junction bases outside the gene matches: 3. The CDR3 length is 12 residues. Germline assignment: CDR1 SGHRS and CDR2 YFSETQ. CDR3 sequence: CASSDTGGTQYF. In DNA, the CDR3 is TGCGCCAGCAGCGATACAGGGGGTACGCAGTATTTT.

This clone was seen once. The chain joins TRBV5-1 to TRBJ2-1; D might be TRBD2 (7 bases). The CDR3 runs to 15 residues. Between the trimmed V and J ends, which lost 7 bases and 4 bases, there was a span of 18 bases. Germline V CDR1 and CDR2: SGHRS, YFSETQ. CDR3 nucleotide sequence: TGCGCCAGCGGGGAGGCGGGGGCCCAATACAATGAGCAGTTCTTC. Amino acids: CASGEAGAQYNEQFF.

This chain uses TRBV7-2 with TRBJ1-1; tentatively, D is TRBD1 (5 bases). Germline assignment: CDR1 SGHTA and CDR2 FQGNSA. The length of the CDR3 is 13 residues. Trimming pared 2 bases from V and 6 bases from J, leaving 10 bases between. CDR3 residues: CASSLNRRAEAFF. The CDR3 nucleotides read TGTGCCAGCAGCTTAAACAGGCGGGCTGAAGCTTTCTTT.